These T cell receptor beta chains were read from a single sample in a study of blood T cell repertoires in COVID-19. TCRdb's table, derived via immunoSEQ multiplex PCR, lists solely in-frame clones and lacks some. The sample has around 280,000 clones; 85% are singletons. The source material was peripheral blood. The receptor set was obtained from a woman between 50 and 59 years old with active or convalescent COVID-19. Both conserved end residues are part of each CDR3. The D gene is left open where the match is weak. For some rows the clone size is stated as once, few or many, or as a class when expanded; others skip it.

V gene: TRBV20-1
J gene: TRBJ2-7
clone size: few
D gene: NA
CDR3 protein: CSAIRSYEQYF
CDR3 DNA: TGCAGTGCGATTAGGAGTTACGAGCAGTACTTC

V gene: TRBV20-1
J gene: TRBJ1-2
clone size: NA
D gene: NA
CDR3 protein: CSAQAGWGYTF
CDR3 DNA: TGCAGTGCCCAGGCGGGATGGGGCTACACCTTC

V gene: TRBV19
J gene: TRBJ1-1
clone size: NA
D gene: NA
CDR3 protein: CASSKRDGYAEAFF
CDR3 DNA: TGTGCCAGTAGTAAGCGGGACGGTTACGCTGAAGCTTTCTTT

V gene: TRBV29-1
J gene: TRBJ2-7
clone size: NA
D gene: NA
CDR3 protein: CSVVTGERSYEQYF
CDR3 DNA: TGCAGCGTTGTAACGGGGGAGAGATCCTACGAGCAGTACTTC

V gene: TRBV4-1
J gene: TRBJ2-4
clone size: few
D gene: TRBD2
CDR3 protein: CASSHSGRATKNIQYF
CDR3 DNA: TGCGCCAGCAGCCATAGCGGGAGGGCTACCAAAAACATTCAGTACTTC

V gene: TRBV9
J gene: TRBJ2-1
clone size: NA
D gene: TRBD2
CDR3 protein: CASSPGGASYNEQFF
CDR3 DNA: TGTGCCAGCAGCCCGGGAGGGGCCTCCTACAATGAGCAGTTCTTC

V gene: TRBV5-1
J gene: TRBJ1-1
clone size: NA
D gene: TRBD1
CDR3 protein: CASSIDRGPNTEAFF
CDR3 DNA: TGCGCCAGCAGCATTGACAGGGGCCCGAACACTGAAGCTTTCTTT

V gene: TRBV18
J gene: TRBJ1-5
clone size: NA
D gene: TRBD1
CDR3 protein: CASSPQNRGEGQPQHF
CDR3 DNA: TGTGCCAGCTCACCACAAAACAGGGGAGAGGGTCAGCCCCAGCATTTT

V gene: TRBV5-1
J gene: TRBJ2-1
clone size: NA
D gene: TRBD2
CDR3 protein: CASSAGTSGMNEQFF
CDR3 DNA: TGCGCCAGCAGCGCCGGGACTAGCGGGATGAATGAGCAGTTCTTC

V gene: TRBV19
J gene: TRBJ2-5
clone size: NA
D gene: NA
CDR3 protein: CASSGSQETQYF
CDR3 DNA: TGTGCCAGTAGTGGCAGCCAAGAGACCCAGTACTTC

V gene: TRBV6-4
J gene: TRBJ2-2
clone size: NA
D gene: TRBD2
CDR3 protein: CASSDGLAGPTGELFF
CDR3 DNA: TGTGCCAGCAGTGACGGACTAGCGGGACCCACCGGGGAGCTGTTTTTT

V gene: TRBV2
J gene: TRBJ1-2
clone size: NA
D gene: NA
CDR3 protein: CASTPAQRDYGYTF
CDR3 DNA: TGTGCCAGCACTCCGGCTCAACGGGACTATGGCTACACCTTC

V gene: TRBV2
J gene: TRBJ1-6
clone size: NA
D gene: NA
CDR3 protein: CASKGGRGSPLHF
CDR3 DNA: TGTGCCAGCAAGGGGGGGCGCGGTTCACCCCTCCACTTT

V gene: TRBV7-9
J gene: TRBJ1-4
clone size: NA
D gene: TRBD1
CDR3 protein: CASSFSGQVTNEKLFF
CDR3 DNA: TGTGCCAGCAGCTTTTCGGGACAGGTTACAAATGAAAAACTGTTTTTT

V gene: TRBV7-3
J gene: TRBJ2-1
clone size: NA
D gene: TRBD2
CDR3 protein: CASSSAGVGYNEQFF
CDR3 DNA: TGTGCCAGCAGCTCCGCGGGAGTCGGTTACAATGAGCAGTTCTTC

V gene: TRBV11-2
J gene: TRBJ2-7
clone size: NA
D gene: NA
CDR3 protein: CASSTDGNEQYF
CDR3 DNA: TGTGCCAGCAGCACGGACGGGAACGAGCAGTACTTC

V gene: TRBV28
J gene: TRBJ2-5
clone size: NA
D gene: TRBD2
CDR3 protein: CACTGGWETQYF
CDR3 DNA: TGTGCCTGCACCGGGGGGTGGGAGACCCAGTACTTC

V gene: TRBV2
J gene: TRBJ2-5
clone size: many
D gene: TRBD2
CDR3 protein: CASKVDSSGLPRRQTQYF
CDR3 DNA: TGTGCCAGCAAGGTGGACTCTAGCGGTCTTCCGCGGCGACAGACCCAGTACTTC

V gene: TRBV5-1
J gene: TRBJ2-3
clone size: NA
D gene: TRBD1
CDR3 protein: CASSPAMTGGDTQYF
CDR3 DNA: TGCGCCAGCAGCCCGGCAATGACAGGGGGCGATACGCAGTATTTT

V gene: TRBV6-2/TRBV6-3
J gene: TRBJ1-4
clone size: few
D gene: NA
CDR3 protein: CASSTGLGLFF
CDR3 DNA: TGTGCCAGCAGTACAGGGTTGGGACTGTTTTTT

V gene: TRBV10-3
J gene: TRBJ1-5
clone size: NA
D gene: TRBD1
CDR3 protein: CAISESTGFGQPQHF
CDR3 DNA: TGTGCCATCAGTGAGTCGACAGGGTTTGGTCAGCCCCAGCATTTT

V gene: TRBV27
J gene: TRBJ1-1
clone size: many
D gene: TRBD1
CDR3 protein: CASSLRGQGGWSNFF
CDR3 DNA: TGTGCCAGCAGTCTACGGGGACAGGGGGGATGGTCCAATTTCTTT

V gene: TRBV30
J gene: TRBJ1-2
clone size: NA
D gene: NA
CDR3 protein: CAWSVQGLVYTF
CDR3 DNA: TGTGCCTGGAGTGTTCAGGGACTCGTTTACACCTTC

V gene: TRBV11-2
J gene: TRBJ2-2
clone size: NA
D gene: TRBD1
CDR3 protein: CASSPGQGANTGELFF
CDR3 DNA: TGTGCCAGCAGCCCCGGACAGGGGGCAAACACCGGGGAGCTGTTTTTT

V gene: TRBV18
J gene: TRBJ2-7
clone size: NA
D gene: TRBD2
CDR3 protein: CASSPGTSGTYEQYF
CDR3 DNA: TGTGCCAGCTCCCCAGGGACTAGCGGGACCTACGAGCAGTACTTC

V gene: TRBV5-4
J gene: TRBJ2-3
clone size: NA
D gene: TRBD2
CDR3 protein: CASSSGLARGTDTQYF
CDR3 DNA: TGTGCCAGCAGCTCCGGACTAGCGCGTGGCACAGATACGCAGTATTTT

V gene: TRBV6-1
J gene: TRBJ1-1
clone size: NA
D gene: NA
CDR3 protein: CASSEFWGDGTEAFF
CDR3 DNA: TGTGCCAGCAGTGAATTTTGGGGGGATGGCACTGAAGCTTTCTTT

V gene: TRBV5-4
J gene: TRBJ1-3
clone size: NA
D gene: TRBD1
CDR3 protein: CASSPGTGGNTIYF
CDR3 DNA: TGTGCCAGCAGTCCCGGGACAGGGGGAAACACCATATATTTT

V gene: TRBV18
J gene: TRBJ1-2
clone size: NA
D gene: NA
CDR3 protein: CASSPQTTGTSPLTNYGYTF
CDR3 DNA: TGTGCCAGCTCACCACAAACGACCGGGACAAGTCCACTGACGAACTATGGCTACACCTTC

V gene: TRBV5-6
J gene: TRBJ1-2
clone size: NA
D gene: NA
CDR3 protein: CASSLGRGGFYGYTF
CDR3 DNA: TGTGCCAGCAGCTTGGGCCGGGGGGGATTCTATGGCTACACCTTC

V gene: TRBV5-1
J gene: TRBJ2-1
clone size: NA
D gene: TRBD2
CDR3 protein: CASSLYSLAGNNEQFF
CDR3 DNA: TGCGCCAGCAGCTTGTACTCGCTAGCGGGTAACAATGAGCAGTTCTTC

V gene: TRBV7-9
J gene: TRBJ2-1
clone size: NA
D gene: TRBD1
CDR3 protein: CASSPGTGWMQFF
CDR3 DNA: TGTGCCAGCAGCCCCGGGACAGGGTGGATGCAGTTCTTC

V gene: TRBV29-1
J gene: TRBJ1-2
clone size: NA
D gene: TRBD1
CDR3 protein: CSVENLNLGQGDYGYTF
CDR3 DNA: TGCAGCGTTGAAAATCTGAATCTAGGACAGGGGGACTATGGCTACACCTTC

V gene: TRBV7-8
J gene: TRBJ1-2
clone size: NA
D gene: NA
CDR3 protein: CASSLAPGYGYTF
CDR3 DNA: TGTGCCAGCAGCTTAGCCCCCGGCTATGGCTACACCTTC

V gene: TRBV7-9
J gene: TRBJ2-7
clone size: few
D gene: TRBD1
CDR3 protein: CASSLYRDSAYEQYF
CDR3 DNA: TGTGCCAGCAGCTTATACAGGGACAGCGCCTACGAGCAGTACTTC

V gene: TRBV5-5
J gene: TRBJ2-7
clone size: NA
D gene: NA
CDR3 protein: CASSLVGAGNYEQYF
CDR3 DNA: TGTGCCAGCAGCTTGGTAGGGGCAGGGAACTACGAGCAGTACTTC

V gene: TRBV19
J gene: TRBJ2-5
clone size: NA
D gene: NA
CDR3 protein: CASSGPGEAQETQYF
CDR3 DNA: TGTGCCAGTAGTGGCCCGGGAGAGGCCCAAGAGACCCAGTACTTC

V gene: TRBV5-3
J gene: TRBJ2-7
clone size: NA
D gene: TRBD2
CDR3 protein: CARSFKLPGTSGNPSYEQYF
CDR3 DNA: TGTGCCAGAAGCTTTAAGTTACCTGGGACTAGCGGGAACCCCTCCTACGAGCAGTACTTC

V gene: TRBV18
J gene: TRBJ1-4
clone size: NA
D gene: NA
CDR3 protein: CASSPGHAGEKLFF
CDR3 DNA: TGTGCCAGCTCACCAGGACACGCTGGGGAAAAACTGTTTTTT

V gene: TRBV6-6
J gene: TRBJ2-1
clone size: NA
D gene: TRBD2
CDR3 protein: CASSISGLAYNEQFF
CDR3 DNA: TGTGCCAGCAGCATATCGGGACTAGCGTACAATGAGCAGTTCTTC

V gene: TRBV9
J gene: TRBJ2-1
clone size: NA
D gene: NA
CDR3 protein: CASSALSGGPDEQFF
CDR3 DNA: TGTGCCAGCAGCGCACTATCCGGAGGGCCAGATGAGCAGTTCTTC

V gene: TRBV7-2
J gene: TRBJ1-2
clone size: many
D gene: NA
CDR3 protein: CASSLARAAGIGGYTF
CDR3 DNA: TGTGCCAGCAGCTTAGCGCGCGCGGCAGGGATCGGGGGCTACACCTTC

V gene: TRBV3-1/TRBV3-2
J gene: TRBJ1-3
clone size: NA
D gene: TRBD1
CDR3 protein: CASSQRVDRAGNTIYF
CDR3 DNA: TGTGCCAGCAGCCAAAGAGTGGACAGGGCTGGAAACACCATATATTTT

V gene: TRBV5-1
J gene: TRBJ1-4
clone size: NA
D gene: TRBD1
CDR3 protein: CASSLTGGREKLFF
CDR3 DNA: TGCGCCAGCAGCCTGACAGGGGGAAGAGAAAAACTGTTTTTT

V gene: TRBV19
J gene: TRBJ2-2
clone size: once
D gene: TRBD1
CDR3 protein: CASSRDRGNTGELFF
CDR3 DNA: TGTGCCAGTAGTAGGGACAGGGGGAACACCGGGGAGCTGTTTTTT

V gene: TRBV18
J gene: TRBJ1-1
clone size: NA
D gene: TRBD1
CDR3 protein: CASSRLPGQGNTEAFF
CDR3 DNA: TGTGCCAGCTCACGACTCCCGGGACAGGGAAATACTGAAGCTTTCTTT

V gene: TRBV7-2
J gene: TRBJ1-6
clone size: once
D gene: NA
CDR3 protein: CASSFESNSPLHF
CDR3 DNA: TGTGCCAGCAGCTTTGAGAGTAATTCACCCCTCCACTTT

V gene: TRBV6-1
J gene: TRBJ2-2
clone size: once
D gene: NA
CDR3 protein: CASSERRRTGELFF
CDR3 DNA: TGTGCCAGCAGTGAGCGGAGGCGCACCGGGGAGCTGTTTTTT

V gene: TRBV29-1
J gene: TRBJ2-1
clone size: NA
D gene: NA
CDR3 protein: CSVPIPGYNEQFF
CDR3 DNA: TGCAGCGTCCCGATCCCGGGGTACAATGAGCAGTTCTTC

V gene: TRBV11-2
J gene: TRBJ2-3
clone size: NA
D gene: NA
CDR3 protein: CASSFVNGFGDTQYF
CDR3 DNA: TGTGCCAGCAGCTTCGTCAACGGGTTCGGAGATACGCAGTATTTT

V gene: TRBV6-1
J gene: TRBJ1-1
clone size: NA
D gene: NA
CDR3 protein: CASSENRATEAFF
CDR3 DNA: TGTGCCAGCAGTGAGAACAGGGCCACTGAAGCTTTCTTT

V gene: TRBV23-1
J gene: TRBJ2-1
clone size: NA
D gene: NA
CDR3 protein: CASSQSETPNSYNEQFF
CDR3 DNA: TGCGCCAGCAGTCAATCCGAGACACCGAACTCCTACAATGAGCAGTTCTTC

V gene: TRBV24-1
J gene: TRBJ2-5
clone size: NA
D gene: TRBD1
CDR3 protein: CATSDETGETQYF
CDR3 DNA: TGTGCCACCAGTGATGAGACAGGGGAGACCCAGTACTTC